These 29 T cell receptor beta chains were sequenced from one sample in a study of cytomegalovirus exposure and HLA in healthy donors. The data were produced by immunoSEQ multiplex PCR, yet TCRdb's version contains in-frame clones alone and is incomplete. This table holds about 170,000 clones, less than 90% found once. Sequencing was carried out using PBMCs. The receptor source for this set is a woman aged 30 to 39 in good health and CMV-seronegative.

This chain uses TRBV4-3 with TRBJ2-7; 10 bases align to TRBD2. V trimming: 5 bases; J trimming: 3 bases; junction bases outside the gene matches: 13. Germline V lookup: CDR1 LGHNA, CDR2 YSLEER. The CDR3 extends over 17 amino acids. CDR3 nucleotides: TGCGCCAGCAGCGCCTCGGTCCAGCGGGAGGGCCTCTACGAGCAGTACTTC. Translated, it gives CASSASVQREGLYEQYF.

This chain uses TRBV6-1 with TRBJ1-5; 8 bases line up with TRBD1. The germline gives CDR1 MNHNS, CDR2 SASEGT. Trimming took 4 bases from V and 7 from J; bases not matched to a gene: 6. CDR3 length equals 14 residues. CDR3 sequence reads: CASSVGGQGQPQHF. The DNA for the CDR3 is TGTGCCAGCAGTGTAGGTGGACAGGGACAGCCCCAGCATTTT.

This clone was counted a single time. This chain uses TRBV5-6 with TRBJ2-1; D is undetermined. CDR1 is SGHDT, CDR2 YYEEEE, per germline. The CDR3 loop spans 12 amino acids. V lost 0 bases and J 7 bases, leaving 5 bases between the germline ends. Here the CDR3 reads CASSLVLNEQFF. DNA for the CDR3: TGTGCCAGCAGCTTGGTGTTGAATGAGCAGTTCTTC. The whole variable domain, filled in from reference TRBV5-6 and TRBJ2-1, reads DAGVTQSPTHLIKTRGQQVTLRCSPKSGHDTVSWYQQALGQGPQFIFQYYEEEERQRGNFPDRFSGHQFPNYSSELNVNALLLGDSALYLCASSLVLNEQFFGPGTRLTVL.

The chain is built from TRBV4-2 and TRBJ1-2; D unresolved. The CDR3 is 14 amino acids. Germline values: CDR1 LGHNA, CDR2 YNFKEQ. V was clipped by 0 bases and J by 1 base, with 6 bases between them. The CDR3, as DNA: TGTGCCAGCAGCCAAGATTTGCTTAACTATGGCTACACCTTC. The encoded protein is CASSQDLLNYGYTF.

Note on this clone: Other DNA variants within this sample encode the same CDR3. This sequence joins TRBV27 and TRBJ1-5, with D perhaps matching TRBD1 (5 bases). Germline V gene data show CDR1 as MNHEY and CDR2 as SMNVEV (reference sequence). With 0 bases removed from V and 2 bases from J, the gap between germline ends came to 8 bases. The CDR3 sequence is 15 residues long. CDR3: CASSLSIGGNQPQHF. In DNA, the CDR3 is TGTGCCAGCAGTTTATCGATAGGGGGCAATCAGCCCCAGCATTTT.

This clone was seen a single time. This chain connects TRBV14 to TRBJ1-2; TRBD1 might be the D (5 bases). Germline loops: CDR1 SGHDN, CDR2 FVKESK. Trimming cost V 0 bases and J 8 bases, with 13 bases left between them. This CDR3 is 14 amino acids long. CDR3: CASSQDLRGRGYTF. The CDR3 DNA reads TGTGCCAGCAGCCAAGATCTGCGGGGACGCGGCTACACCTTC.

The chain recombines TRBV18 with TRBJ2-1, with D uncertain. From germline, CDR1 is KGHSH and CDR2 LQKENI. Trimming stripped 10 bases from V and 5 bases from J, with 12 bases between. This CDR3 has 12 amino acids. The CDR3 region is CATSLGDNEQFF. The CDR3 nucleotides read TGTGCCACCTCTTTAGGTGACAATGAGCAGTTCTTC.

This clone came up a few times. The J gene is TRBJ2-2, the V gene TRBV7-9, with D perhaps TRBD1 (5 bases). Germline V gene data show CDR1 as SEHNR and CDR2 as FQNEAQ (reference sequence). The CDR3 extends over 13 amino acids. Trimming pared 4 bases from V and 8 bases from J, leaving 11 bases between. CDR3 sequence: CASSSTRAGELFF. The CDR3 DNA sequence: TGTGCCAGCAGCTCGACCAGGGCTGGGGAGCTGTTTTTT.

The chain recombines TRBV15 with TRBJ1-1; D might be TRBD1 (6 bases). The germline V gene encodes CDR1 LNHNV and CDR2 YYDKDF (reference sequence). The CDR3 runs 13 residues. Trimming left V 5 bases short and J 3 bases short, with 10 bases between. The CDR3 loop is CATSPEGDTEAFF. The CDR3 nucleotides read TGTGCCACCAGCCCTGAGGGGGACACTGAAGCTTTCTTT.

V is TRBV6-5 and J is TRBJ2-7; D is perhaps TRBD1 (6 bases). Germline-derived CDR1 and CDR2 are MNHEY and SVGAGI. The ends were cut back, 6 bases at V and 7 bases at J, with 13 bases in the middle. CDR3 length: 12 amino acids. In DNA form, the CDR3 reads TGTGCCAGCAGCCTAAACAGGGTAGAGCAGTACTTC. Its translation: CASSLNRVEQYF.

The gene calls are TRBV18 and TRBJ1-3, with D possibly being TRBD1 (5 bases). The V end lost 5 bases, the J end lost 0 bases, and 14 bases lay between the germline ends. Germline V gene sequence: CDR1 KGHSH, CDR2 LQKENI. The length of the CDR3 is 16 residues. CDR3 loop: CASSIIDSLSGNTIYF. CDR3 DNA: TGTGCCAGCTCAATTATCGACAGTCTCTCTGGAAACACCATATATTTT.

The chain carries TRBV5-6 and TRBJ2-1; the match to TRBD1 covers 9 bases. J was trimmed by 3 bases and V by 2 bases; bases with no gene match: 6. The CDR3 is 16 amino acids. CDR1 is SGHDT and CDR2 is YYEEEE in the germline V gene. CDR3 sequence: CASSFRGQGNYNEQFF. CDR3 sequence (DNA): TGTGCCAGCAGCTTCCGGGGACAGGGTAACTACAATGAGCAGTTCTTC.

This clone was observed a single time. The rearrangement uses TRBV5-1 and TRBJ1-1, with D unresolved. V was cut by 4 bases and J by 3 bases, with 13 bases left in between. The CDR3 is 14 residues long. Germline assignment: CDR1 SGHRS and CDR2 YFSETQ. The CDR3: CASSEGSLDTEAFF. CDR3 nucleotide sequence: TGCGCCAGCAGCGAGGGTTCACTGGACACTGAAGCTTTCTTT.

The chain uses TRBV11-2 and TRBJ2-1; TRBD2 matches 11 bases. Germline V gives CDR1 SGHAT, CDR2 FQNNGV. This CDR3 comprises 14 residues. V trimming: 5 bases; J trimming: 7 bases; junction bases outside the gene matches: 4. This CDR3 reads CASSPRTSGNEQFF. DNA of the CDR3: TGTGCCAGCAGCCCACGGACTAGCGGGAATGAGCAGTTCTTC.

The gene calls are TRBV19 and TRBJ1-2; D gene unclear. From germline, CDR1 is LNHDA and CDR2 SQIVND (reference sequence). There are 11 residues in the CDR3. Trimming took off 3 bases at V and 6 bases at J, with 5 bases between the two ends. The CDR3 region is CASSIGDGYTF. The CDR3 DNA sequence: TGTGCCAGTAGTATCGGAGATGGCTACACCTTC. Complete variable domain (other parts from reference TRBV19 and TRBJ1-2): DGGITQSPKYLFRKEGQNVTLSCEQNLNHDAMYWYRQDPGQGLRLIYYSQIVNDFQKGDIAEGYSVSREKKESFPLTVTSAQKNPTAFYLCASSIGDGYTFGSGTRLTVV.

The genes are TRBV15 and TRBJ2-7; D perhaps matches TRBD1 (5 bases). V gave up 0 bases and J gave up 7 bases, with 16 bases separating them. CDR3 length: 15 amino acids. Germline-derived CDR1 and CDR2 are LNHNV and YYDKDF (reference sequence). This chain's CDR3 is CATSRDRMGLGEQYF. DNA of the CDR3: TGTGCCACCAGCAGAGATAGGATGGGGCTCGGGGAGCAGTACTTC.

The CDR3 DNA sequence: TGTGCCAGCAGCTTAGCCTACAATGAGCAGTTCTTC. The encoded protein is CASSLAYNEQFF. The chain is built from TRBV11-3 and TRBJ2-1, with no clear D. This CDR3 comprises 12 residues. Trimming pared 1 base from V and 2 bases from J, leaving 0 bases between. The germline CDR1 and CDR2 sequences are SGHNT and YENEEA.

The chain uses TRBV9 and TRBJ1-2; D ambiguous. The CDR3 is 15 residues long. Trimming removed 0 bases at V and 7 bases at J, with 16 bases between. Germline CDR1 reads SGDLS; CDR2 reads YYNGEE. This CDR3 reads CASSVDQAWLGGYTF. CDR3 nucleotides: TGTGCCAGCAGCGTAGACCAGGCCTGGCTGGGTGGCTACACCTTC.

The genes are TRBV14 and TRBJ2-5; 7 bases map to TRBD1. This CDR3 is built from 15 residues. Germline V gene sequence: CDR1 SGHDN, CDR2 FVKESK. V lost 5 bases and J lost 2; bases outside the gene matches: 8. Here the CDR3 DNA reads TGTGCCAGCAGCAAAATCCGGGACAGACAAGAGACCCAGTACTTC. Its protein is CASSKIRDRQETQYF.

Written as DNA, the CDR3 is TGTGCCAGCAGCATAGCGGGGGGTACCTACGAGCAGTACTTC. The encoded protein is CASSIAGGTYEQYF. This sequence joins TRBV7-3 and TRBJ2-7; TRBD2 agrees at 10 bases. The CDR3 is 14 residues long. Trimming cost V 5 bases and J 2 bases; bases outside gene matches: 3. Germline V lookup: CDR1 SGHTA, CDR2 FQGTGA.

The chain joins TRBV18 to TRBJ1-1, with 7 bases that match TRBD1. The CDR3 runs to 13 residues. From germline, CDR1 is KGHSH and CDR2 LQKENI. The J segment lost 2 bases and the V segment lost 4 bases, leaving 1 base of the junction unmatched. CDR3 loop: CASSRDSNTEAFF. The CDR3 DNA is TGTGCCAGCTCACGGGACAGCAACACTGAAGCTTTCTTT.

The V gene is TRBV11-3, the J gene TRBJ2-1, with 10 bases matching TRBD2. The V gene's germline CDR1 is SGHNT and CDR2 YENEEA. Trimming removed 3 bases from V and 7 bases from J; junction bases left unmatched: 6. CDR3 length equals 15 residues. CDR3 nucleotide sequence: TGTGCCAGCAGCTTGTTGCTAGCGGGGGAGAATGAGCAGTTCTTC. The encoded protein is CASSLLLAGENEQFF.

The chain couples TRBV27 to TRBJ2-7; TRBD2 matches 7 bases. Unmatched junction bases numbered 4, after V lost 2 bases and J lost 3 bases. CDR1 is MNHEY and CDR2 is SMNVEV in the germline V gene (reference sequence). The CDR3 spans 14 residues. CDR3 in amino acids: CASSLGASGYEQYF. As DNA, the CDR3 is TGTGCCAGCAGTTTAGGTGCTAGCGGCTACGAGCAGTACTTC.

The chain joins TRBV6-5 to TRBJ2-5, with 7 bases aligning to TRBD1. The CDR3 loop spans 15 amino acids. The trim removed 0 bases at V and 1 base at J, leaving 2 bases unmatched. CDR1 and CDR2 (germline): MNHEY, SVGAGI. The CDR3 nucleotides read TGTGCCAGCAGTTACTCCGGGACAGTCCAAGAGACCCAGTACTTC. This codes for CASSYSGTVQETQYF.

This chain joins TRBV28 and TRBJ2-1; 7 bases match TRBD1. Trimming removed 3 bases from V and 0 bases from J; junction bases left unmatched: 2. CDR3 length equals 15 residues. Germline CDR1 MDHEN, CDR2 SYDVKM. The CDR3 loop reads CASSFGTVSYNEQFF. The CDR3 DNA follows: TGTGCCAGCAGTTTCGGGACAGTCTCCTACAATGAGCAGTTCTTC.

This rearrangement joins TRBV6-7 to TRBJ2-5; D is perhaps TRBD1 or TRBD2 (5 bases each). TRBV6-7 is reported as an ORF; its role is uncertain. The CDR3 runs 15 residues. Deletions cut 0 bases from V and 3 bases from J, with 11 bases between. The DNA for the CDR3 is TGTGCCAGCAGTTACTCATGGGGGAGCGAAGAGACCCAGTACTTC. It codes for CASSYSWGSEETQYF.

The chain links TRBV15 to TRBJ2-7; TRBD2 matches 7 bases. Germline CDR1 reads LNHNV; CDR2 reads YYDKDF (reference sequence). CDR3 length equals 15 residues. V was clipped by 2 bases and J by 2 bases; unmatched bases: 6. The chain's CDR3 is CATSRTAGVPYEQYF. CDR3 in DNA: TGTGCCACCAGCAGAACCGCGGGAGTACCCTACGAGCAGTACTTC.

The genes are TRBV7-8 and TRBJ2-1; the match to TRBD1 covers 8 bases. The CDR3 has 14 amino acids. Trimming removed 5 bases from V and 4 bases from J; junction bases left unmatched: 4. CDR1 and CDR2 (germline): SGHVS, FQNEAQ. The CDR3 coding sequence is TGTGCCAGCAGCCCCGGGACAGGTTACAATGAGCAGTTCTTC. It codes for CASSPGTGYNEQFF.

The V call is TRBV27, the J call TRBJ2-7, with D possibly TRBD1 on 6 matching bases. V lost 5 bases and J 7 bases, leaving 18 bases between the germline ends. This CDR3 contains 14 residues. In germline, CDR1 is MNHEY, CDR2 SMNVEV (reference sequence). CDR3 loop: CASSPAGAPNEQYF. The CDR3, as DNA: TGTGCCAGCAGTCCCGCAGGGGCCCCTAATGAGCAGTACTTC.